The 15 T cell receptor beta chains below were found in one sample sequenced in a study of shared clonotypes between healthy human individuals (TCRdb year 2020). Library preparation employed the immunoSEQ multiplex PCR assay. TCRdb retrieved this table from immuneACCESS and kept in-frame rearrangements only. Not all clones are present; in checked studies, unresolved V genes account for under half, and no reason is known for the remainder. Here the sample has some 2,000,000 clones; around 95% occur a single time. The ten top clones hold 0.1% to 0.15% of the sample. Sequences were obtained from naive CD4+ T cells sorted from blood. The sample's cell subset or site label, in plain terms: CD45RA+ positively selected. All receptors come from a man between 18 and 35 years old in good health.

The gene calls are TRBV10-2 and TRBJ2-5; no clear D. The CDR3 is 13 residues long. Germline V gives CDR1 WSHSY, CDR2 SAAADI. V lost 5 bases, J lost 5 bases, and 12 bases lay in between. CDR3 residues: CASSSQYRETQYF. CDR3 sequence (DNA): TGCGCCAGCAGTTCACAGTACCGGGAGACCCAGTACTTC.

The gene calls are TRBV6-1 and TRBJ1-1, with TRBD1 as a possible D gene (6 bases). The germline CDR1 and CDR2 sequences are MNHNS and SASEGT. The CDR3 runs to 14 residues. Trimming pared 8 bases from V and 5 bases from J, leaving 18 bases between. The CDR3: CASLPGALRTEAFF. The CDR3 DNA reads TGTGCCAGCCTACCGGGGGCGCTCCGAACTGAAGCTTTCTTT.

This chain connects TRBV27 to TRBJ2-7; 9 nucleotides line up with TRBD1. The CDR3 has 15 amino acids. The germline V gene encodes CDR1 MNHEY and CDR2 SMNVEV (reference sequence). The V gene end was trimmed by 2 bases and the J gene end by 2 bases; junction bases not matched to a gene: 4. CDR3 sequence reads: CASSLTQGATYEQYF. The DNA for the CDR3 is TGTGCCAGCAGTTTAACACAGGGGGCGACCTACGAGCAGTACTTC.

The chain combines TRBV21-1 with TRBJ2-6; the table's D call TRBD1 went unverified against the DNA. TRBV21-1 is a pseudogene segment. There are 16 residues in the CDR3. CDR3: CASSGIKGTGANVLTF. CDR3 in DNA: TGTGCCAGCAGCGGAATTAAGGGGACTGGGGCCAACGTCCTGACTTTC.

This clone was detected ten times or more. The V gene is TRBV4-1, the J gene TRBJ1-5; 10 bases are a match to TRBD1. This CDR3 has 17 amino acids. Germline V gene data show CDR1 as MGHRA and CDR2 as YSYEKL. The V segment lost 2 bases and the J segment 2 bases; nucleotides outside the gene matches: 6. DNA for the CDR3: TGCGCCAGCAGCCAACCCGACAGGGGGCTCGGCAATCAGCCCCAGCATTTT. Its translation is CASSQPDRGLGNQPQHF.

The genes are TRBV6-6 and TRBJ1-1; possibly TRBD1 for D (5 bases). This CDR3 is built from 11 residues. Per the germline V gene, CDR1 is MNHNY and CDR2 is SVGAGI (reference sequence). V shed 6 bases and J shed 8 bases, with 10 bases lying between them. For the CDR3, the DNA is TGTGCCAGCAGCAAGGGGAAAGAAGCTTTCTTT. Translation: CASSKGKEAFF.

This clone has only one observation. Other DNA sequences in this sample translate to the same CDR3. The chain couples TRBV11-2 to TRBJ2-2, with D unresolved. This CDR3 has 15 amino acids. Germline loops: CDR1 SGHAT, CDR2 FQNNGV. Trimming stripped 0 bases from V and 1 base from J, with 6 bases between. The CDR3 spells CASSLDRKNTGELFF. The CDR3 coding sequence is TGTGCCAGCAGCTTAGATCGGAAGAACACCGGGGAGCTGTTTTTT.

This clone has just one count. V and J are TRBV18 and TRBJ2-2; D remains unclear. Germline assignment: CDR1 KGHSH and CDR2 LQKENI. This CDR3 spans 13 amino acids. Trimming removed 1 base at V and 6 bases at J, with 6 bases between. The DNA for the CDR3 is TGTGCCAGCTCACCACGGACCCCCGGGGAGCTGTTTTTT. This encodes CASSPRTPGELFF. The whole variable domain, filled in from reference TRBV18 and TRBJ2-2, reads NAGVMQNPRHLVRRRGQEARLRCSPMKGHSHVYWYRQLPEEGLKFMVYLQKENIIDESGMPKERFSAEFPKEGPSILRIQQVVRGDSAAYFCASSPRTPGELFFGEGSRLTVL.

The chain has TRBV6-6 and TRBJ1-5, with 10 bases aligning to TRBD1. There are 16 residues in the CDR3. V lost 6 bases, J lost 5 bases, and 10 bases stayed unmatched. Germline lookup yields CDR1 MNHNY and CDR2 SVGAGI (reference sequence). CDR3 bases: TGTGCCAGCAGCCCTCGAGGGACAGGGGTACATCAGCCCCAGCATTTT. Encoded protein: CASSPRGTGVHQPQHF.

The chain has TRBV7-2 and TRBJ2-3, with TRBD2 identical over 12 bases. The CDR3 runs 16 residues. From germline, CDR1 is SGHTA and CDR2 FQGNSA. V was pared by 1 base and J by 4 bases, with 3 bases of the junction left unmatched. In nucleotides, the CDR3 is TGTGCCAGCAGCTTAGTTTCTAGCGGGAGGGCAGATACGCAGTATTTT. Protein: CASSLVSSGRADTQYF.

The chain has TRBV27 and TRBJ2-1, with 12 bases identical to TRBD2. This CDR3 spans 14 amino acids. CDR1 and CDR2 (germline): MNHEY, SMNVEV (reference sequence). Trimming took 5 bases from V and 8 from J; bases not matched to a gene: 4. The CDR3 DNA is TGTGCCAGCAGTCGACTAGCGGGAGTATATGAGCAGTTCTTC. Its translation: CASSRLAGVYEQFF.

This clone was found a few times. This sequence joins TRBV6-1 and TRBJ1-6; no definite D call. This CDR3 has 13 amino acids. The germline V and J ends were trimmed by 7 bases and 6 bases, with 10 bases remaining between them. Germline CDR1 MNHNS, CDR2 SASEGT. In nucleotides, the CDR3 is TGTGCCAGCATCGGGCACCTTAATTCACCCCTCCACTTT. Encoded protein: CASIGHLNSPLHF.

The chain recombines TRBV6-5 with TRBJ2-3, with D unresolved. The CDR3 is made up of 16 amino acids. Germline loops: CDR1 MNHEY, CDR2 SVGAGI. V shed 0 bases and J shed 1 base, with 11 bases lying between them. The chain's CDR3 is CASSYSPAWGTDTQYF. In DNA form, the CDR3 reads TGTGCCAGCAGTTACTCGCCAGCCTGGGGCACAGATACGCAGTATTTT.

As DNA, the CDR3 is TGTGCCAGCAGCGCCCCAGACAGGCCAAGCAATCAGCCCCAGCATTTT. It is translated as CASSAPDRPSNQPQHF. This chain links TRBV28 with TRBJ1-5, with a weak D call TRBD1 (6 bases). With 6 bases removed from V and 1 base from J, the gap between germline ends came to 16 bases. CDR1 MDHEN and CDR2 SYDVKM come from the germline V gene. The CDR3 contains 16 residues.

This chain links TRBV2 with TRBJ1-4, with no clear D. V was clipped by 1 base and J by 2 bases, with 8 bases between them. The length of the CDR3 is 15 residues. Germline CDR1 SNHLY, CDR2 FYNNEI. CDR3 coding DNA: TGTGCCAGCAGTGAAGGGATAGCGACTAATGAAAAACTGTTTTTT. Residues: CASSEGIATNEKLFF. Based on the CDR3 plus reference TRBV2 and TRBJ1-4, the full variable domain is EPEVTQTPSHQVTQMGQEVILRCVPISNHLYFYWYRQILGQKVEFLVSFYNNEISEKSEIFDDQFSVERPDGSNFTLKIRSTKLEDSAMYFCASSEGIATNEKLFFGSGTQLSVL.